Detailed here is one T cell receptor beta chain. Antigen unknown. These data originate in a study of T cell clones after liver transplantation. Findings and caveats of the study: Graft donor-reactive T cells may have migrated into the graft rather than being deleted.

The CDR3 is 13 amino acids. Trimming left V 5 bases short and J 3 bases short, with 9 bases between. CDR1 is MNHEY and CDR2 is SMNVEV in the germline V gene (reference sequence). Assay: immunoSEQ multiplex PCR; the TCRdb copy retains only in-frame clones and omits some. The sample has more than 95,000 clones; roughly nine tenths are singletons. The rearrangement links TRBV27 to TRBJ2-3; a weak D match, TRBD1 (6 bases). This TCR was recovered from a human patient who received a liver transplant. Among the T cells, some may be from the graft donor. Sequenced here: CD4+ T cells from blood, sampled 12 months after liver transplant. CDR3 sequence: CASSPRGTDTQYF. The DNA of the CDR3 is TGTGCCAGCAGTCCGAGGGGGACAGATACGCAGTATTTT.